These 22 T cell receptor beta chains were sequenced from one sample in a study of blood T cell repertoires in COVID-19 (TCRdb year 2020). The receptor library was made with the immunoSEQ multiplex PCR assay. Not all clones reach the TCRdb copy of this immuneACCESS table, which keeps in-frame sequences only. Checked studies attribute under half of the gap to unresolved V genes and leave the rest unexplained. This sample comprises 210,000 or so clones, roughly 85% of them detected only once. The ten largest clones add up to approximately 5.1% of the sample. Sequenced input: peripheral blood. Receptor source: a man in his forties or fifties with COVID-19, enrolled during active disease.

The CDR3 coding sequence is TGTGCCAGTAGAGATCAGGCAGGGGACTATAATTCACCCCTCCACTTT. It translates to CASRDQAGDYNSPLHF. The chain couples TRBV19 to TRBJ1-6; weak D call: TRBD1 (6 bases). The germline V gene encodes CDR1 LNHDA and CDR2 SQIVND (reference sequence). Deletions cut 6 bases from V and 3 bases from J, with 15 bases between. The CDR3 extends over 16 amino acids. The whole variable domain, remainder taken from reference TRBV19 and TRBJ1-6, is DGGITQSPKYLFRKEGQNVTLSCEQNLNHDAMYWYRQDPGQGLRLIYYSQIVNDFQKGDIAEGYSVSREKKESFPLTVTSAQKNPTAFYLCASRDQAGDYNSPLHFGNGTRLTVT.

This clone was counted between two and nine times. The chain has TRBV7-9 and TRBJ1-2, with a tentative D call TRBD1 (5 bases). CDR1 is SEHNR and CDR2 is FQNEAQ in the germline V gene (reference sequence). Trimming stripped 7 bases from V and 7 bases from J, with 16 bases between. The CDR3 sequence is 13 residues long. CDR3 amino acids: CASTDQGRGGYTF. In nucleotides, the CDR3 is TGTGCCAGCACCGACCAGGGTCGTGGTGGCTACACCTTC.

The genes are TRBV19 and TRBJ2-3; D is possibly TRBD1 (5 bases). Germline V gene sequence: CDR1 LNHDA, CDR2 SQIVND (reference sequence). Trimming stripped 3 bases from V and 1 base from J, with 17 bases between. This CDR3 spans 17 amino acids. The CDR3, as DNA: TGTGCCAGTAGTATTTTCGGACACGGGTTTGGCACAGATACGCAGTATTTT. It yields the protein CASSIFGHGFGTDTQYF.

The gene calls are TRBV11-2 and TRBJ1-5; 8 bases align to TRBD1. The J segment lost 7 bases and the V segment lost 10 bases, leaving 9 bases of the junction unmatched. Per germline, CDR1 SGHAT and CDR2 FQNNGV. The CDR3 totals 13 residues. The CDR3 DNA is TGTGCCAACCCTTGGACAGGGACGCAGCCCCAGCATTTT. Amino acids: CANPWTGTQPQHF.

The rearrangement joins TRBV15 to TRBJ1-5, with D hard to call. There are 13 residues in the CDR3. V shed 8 bases and J shed 3 bases, with 11 bases lying between them. CDR1 and CDR2 (germline): LNHNV, YYDKDF (reference sequence). CDR3 amino acids: CATQQEINQPQHF. CDR3 DNA: TGTGCCACCCAGCAGGAAATCAATCAGCCCCAGCATTTT.

Many counts were recorded for this clone. The genes are TRBV7-3 and TRBJ2-1, with TRBD2 matching 9 bases. V lost 1 base, J lost 0 bases, and 7 bases stayed unmatched. Germline CDR1 is SGHTA and CDR2 is FQGTGA. The CDR3 spans 18 residues. This CDR3 is CASSLKAGGLSSYNEQFF. CDR3 nucleotides: TGTGCCAGCAGCTTAAAAGCGGGGGGCCTCAGCTCCTACAATGAGCAGTTCTTC.

This clone came up a few times. The chain combines TRBV18 with TRBJ2-1; D unclear. Germline CDR1 reads KGHSH; CDR2 reads LQKENI. The CDR3 is 15 amino acids. V lost 0 bases, J lost 0 bases, and 6 bases lay in between. The CDR3: CASSPPLSSYNEQFF. CDR3 coding DNA: TGTGCCAGCTCACCACCCCTAAGCTCCTACAATGAGCAGTTCTTC.

This clone has only one observation. The J gene is TRBJ1-2, the V gene TRBV19, with 10 bases lining up with TRBD1. CDR1 LNHDA and CDR2 SQIVND come from the germline V gene (reference sequence). CDR3 size: 14 residues. The ends lost 10 bases at V and 8 bases at J; junction bases unmatched: 13. The CDR3 reads CATADEGTGDGYTF. Written as DNA, the CDR3 is TGTGCCACAGCGGACGAGGGGACAGGGGACGGCTACACCTTC. Full variable domain (rest looked up from reference TRBV19 and TRBJ1-2): DGGITQSPKYLFRKEGQNVTLSCEQNLNHDAMYWYRQDPGQGLRLIYYSQIVNDFQKGDIAEGYSVSREKKESFPLTVTSAQKNPTAFYLCATADEGTGDGYTFGSGTRLTVV.

The rearrangement uses TRBV2 and TRBJ2-3; 7 bases match TRBD1. Germline trimming cut 6 bases from V and 0 bases from J; bases unmatched to any gene: 3. Germline lookup yields CDR1 SNHLY and CDR2 FYNNEI. The CDR3 has 14 amino acids. CDR3 coding DNA: TGTGCCAGCAGAGGACAGGTTAGCACAGATACGCAGTATTTT. Residues: CASRGQVSTDTQYF.

The chain couples TRBV4-3 to TRBJ1-4; D is unresolved. V lost 1 base and J lost 3, with 9 bases in between. The length of the CDR3 is 15 residues. Germline lookup yields CDR1 LGHNA and CDR2 YSLEER. DNA for the CDR3: TGCGCCAGCAGCCAAGGGTTACAGTCTAATGAAAAACTGTTTTTT. It specifies CASSQGLQSNEKLFF.

The chain has TRBV7-9 and TRBJ2-3; 10 bases are shared with TRBD1. The germline gives CDR1 SEHNR, CDR2 FQNEAQ (reference sequence). The CDR3 runs to 16 residues. V shed 8 bases, J shed 6 bases, and the junction held 14 bases outside the gene matches. The chain's CDR3 is CASHSRDRGIADTQYF. The DNA for the CDR3 is TGTGCCAGCCACAGCCGGGACAGGGGAATTGCGGATACGCAGTATTTT. The variable domain in full, with the rest retrieved from reference TRBV7-9 and TRBJ2-3, is DTGVSQNPRHKITKRGQNVTFRCDPISEHNRLYWYRQTLGQGPEFLTYFQNEAQLEKSRLLSDRFSAERPKGSFSTLEIQRTEQGDSAMYLCASHSRDRGIADTQYFGPGTRLTVL.

The J gene is TRBJ1-2, the V gene TRBV27; 9 bases map to TRBD1. With 4 bases clipped from V and 4 bases from J, the junction kept 7 bases outside the gene matches. The germline CDR1 and CDR2 sequences are MNHEY and SMNVEV (reference sequence). The CDR3 consists of 15 residues. The CDR3 protein is CASSSITGGGYGYTF. The CDR3 region has the DNA TGTGCCAGCAGTTCAATTACAGGGGGCGGCTATGGCTACACCTTC.

This chain joins TRBV10-3 and TRBJ2-5, with D possibly being TRBD2 (6 bases). Between the trimmed V and J ends, which lost 8 bases and 2 bases, there was a span of 9 bases. The germline V gene has CDR1 ENHRY and CDR2 SYGVKD. This CDR3 is built from 12 residues. CDR3 DNA sequence: TGTGCCATCCGGGGGACTCAAGAGACCCAGTACTTC. This codes for CAIRGTQETQYF.

J is TRBJ2-3 and V is TRBV4-2, with D perhaps matching TRBD1 (5 bases). Germline CDR1 reads LGHNA; CDR2 reads YNFKEQ. V lost 5 bases and J lost 5, with 17 bases in between. The CDR3 runs 15 residues. Here the CDR3 reads CASSKSRGSQDTQYF. The CDR3, as DNA: TGTGCCAGCAGCAAAAGTAGGGGTTCGCAAGATACGCAGTATTTT.

The chain couples TRBV15 to TRBJ2-3, with 14 positions matching TRBD2. From germline, CDR1 is LNHNV and CDR2 YYDKDF (reference sequence). V lost 2 bases to trimming and J lost 6 bases; unmatched junction nucleotides: 13. The CDR3 is 19 residues long. CDR3 sequence reads: CATSRPGTSGGAIPDTQYF. Written as DNA, the CDR3 is TGTGCCACCAGCAGACCCGGGACTAGCGGGGGAGCCATCCCCGATACGCAGTATTTT.

The chain carries TRBV4-2 and TRBJ2-5; 9 bases are a match to TRBD2. Trimming removed 0 bases from V and 5 bases from J; junction bases left unmatched: 10. This CDR3 has 17 residues. In germline, CDR1 is LGHNA, CDR2 YNFKEQ. The CDR3, as DNA: TGTGCCAGCAGCCAAGATCCAGCGGGGGGAAGTGTCGAGACCCAGTACTTC. Amino acids: CASSQDPAGGSVETQYF.

V and J are TRBV7-9 and TRBJ1-4, with 10 positions matching TRBD1. The germline V gene encodes CDR1 SEHNR and CDR2 FQNEAQ (reference sequence). The V gene end was trimmed by 5 bases and the J gene end by 2 bases; junction bases not matched to a gene: 14. The CDR3 runs 19 residues. In nucleotides, the CDR3 is TGTGCCAGCAGCCACCGGACAGGGGGTAACGCAGAGACTAATGAAAAACTGTTTTTT. Translated, it gives CASSHRTGGNAETNEKLFF.

The CDR3 nucleotides read TGTGCCAGCAGCGCCAGGGGGGAGCAGGGCGAGCAGTACTTC. It yields the protein CASSARGEQGEQYF. This chain links TRBV9 with TRBJ2-7; TRBD1 might be the D (7 bases). V lost 3 bases and J lost 6, with 16 bases in between. CDR3 length: 14 residues. Germline V gene sequence: CDR1 SGDLS, CDR2 YYNGEE. Full variable domain (missing parts from reference TRBV9 and TRBJ2-7): DSGVTQTPKHLITATGQRVTLRCSPRSGDLSVYWYQQSLDQGLQFLIQYYNGEERAKGNILERFSAQQFPDLHSELNLSSLELGDSALYFCASSARGEQGEQYFGPGTRLTVT.

V is TRBV27 and J is TRBJ2-1; the match to TRBD2 covers 12 bases. CDR1 is MNHEY, CDR2 SMNVEV, per germline (reference sequence). The CDR3 runs to 16 residues. V lost 5 bases and J lost 6; bases outside the gene matches: 8. The DNA for the CDR3 is TGTGCCAGCAGTGTCCTCCTAGCGGGGGGGGGCAATGAGCAGTTCTTC. Translated, it gives CASSVLLAGGGNEQFF.

This clone was seen more than once but under ten times. The chain employs TRBV18 and TRBJ1-6; 8 bases agree with TRBD1. This CDR3 is 16 amino acids long. Germline V lookup: CDR1 KGHSH, CDR2 LQKENI. V lost 5 bases and J lost 10; bases outside the gene matches: 13. The CDR3 loop is CASSAAGQGVHSPLHF. CDR3 DNA: TGTGCCAGCTCAGCAGCTGGACAGGGAGTTCACTCACCCCTCCACTTT.

This clone was seen once. The rearrangement links TRBV6-5 to TRBJ1-5; D gene ambiguous. The CDR3 is made up of 14 amino acids. CDR1 is MNHEY, CDR2 SVGAGI, per germline. Trimming took 7 bases from V and 7 from J, leaving 17 bases between them. CDR3 nucleotide sequence: TGTGCCAGCAACATCGGGGAAGAGTCGCAGCCCCAGCATTTT. Amino acids: CASNIGEESQPQHF.

This clone is a singleton in its sample. This rearrangement joins TRBV2 to TRBJ2-1, with a tentative D call TRBD1 (5 bases). Per germline, CDR1 SNHLY and CDR2 FYNNEI. V was shortened by 6 bases and J by 0 bases, with 12 bases between the two germline ends. This CDR3 is 15 amino acids long. The CDR3 sequence is CASSVGQISYNEQFF. CDR3 coding DNA: TGTGCCAGCAGCGTAGGACAAATCTCCTACAATGAGCAGTTCTTC.